This TCR beta chain was recorded in a study of shared clonotypes between healthy human individuals. Some clones are missing from TCRdb's copy, which holds only in-frame ones; the method was immunoSEQ multiplex PCR. There are about 600,000 clones in the sample; about 95% occur only once, and 0.095% to 0.12% lies in the top ten. Positive CCR7 selection of CD45RO-negative cells yielded the naive CD8 cells, and terminally differentiated effector memory CD45RA+ cells were excluded. Healthy HIV-negative adults without recent acute infections or vaccinations served as donors. V was pared by 4 bases and J by 5 bases, with 8 bases of the junction left unmatched. This CDR3 is 16 amino acids long. Germline V lookup: CDR1 WNHNN, CDR2 SYGVQD (reference sequence).

The sequence was collected from a woman in her twenties or thirties in good health. The chain is built from TRBV10-1 and TRBJ2-3, with TRBD2 matching over 11 bases. Sample: naive CD8+ T cells sorted from blood. Here the CDR3 reads CASSVTSGSSVDTQYF. The CDR3 DNA follows: TGCGCCAGCAGTGTAACTAGCGGGAGTTCGGTAGATACGCAGTATTTT.